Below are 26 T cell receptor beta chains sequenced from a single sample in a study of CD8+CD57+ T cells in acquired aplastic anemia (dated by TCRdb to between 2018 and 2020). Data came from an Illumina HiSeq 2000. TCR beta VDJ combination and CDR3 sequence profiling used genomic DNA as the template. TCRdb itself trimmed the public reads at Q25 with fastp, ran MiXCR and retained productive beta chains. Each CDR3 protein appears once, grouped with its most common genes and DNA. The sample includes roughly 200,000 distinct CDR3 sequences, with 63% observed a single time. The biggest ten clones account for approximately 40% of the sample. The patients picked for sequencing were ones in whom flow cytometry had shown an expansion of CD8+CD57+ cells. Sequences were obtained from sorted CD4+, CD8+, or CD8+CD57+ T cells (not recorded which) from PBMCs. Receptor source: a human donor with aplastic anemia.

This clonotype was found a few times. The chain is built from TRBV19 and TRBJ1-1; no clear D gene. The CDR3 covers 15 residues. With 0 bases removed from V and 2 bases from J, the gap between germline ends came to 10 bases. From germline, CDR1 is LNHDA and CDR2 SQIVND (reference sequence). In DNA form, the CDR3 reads TGTGCCAGTAGTATAGATCCGGGCACAAACACTGAAGCTTTCTTT. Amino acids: CASSIDPGTNTEAFF.

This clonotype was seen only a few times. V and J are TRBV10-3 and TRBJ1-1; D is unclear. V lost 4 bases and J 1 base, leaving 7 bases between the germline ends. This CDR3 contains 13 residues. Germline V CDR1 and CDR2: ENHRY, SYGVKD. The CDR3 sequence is CAISGSENTEAFF. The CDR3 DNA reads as TGTGCCATCAGTGGATCGGAGAACACTGAAGCTTTCTTT.

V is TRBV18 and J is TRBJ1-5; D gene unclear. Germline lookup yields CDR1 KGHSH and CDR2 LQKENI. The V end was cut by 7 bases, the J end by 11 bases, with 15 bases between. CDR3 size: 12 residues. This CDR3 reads CASCGPNRAQHF. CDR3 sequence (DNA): TGTGCCAGCTGTGGGCCTAATAGAGCCCAGCATTTT.

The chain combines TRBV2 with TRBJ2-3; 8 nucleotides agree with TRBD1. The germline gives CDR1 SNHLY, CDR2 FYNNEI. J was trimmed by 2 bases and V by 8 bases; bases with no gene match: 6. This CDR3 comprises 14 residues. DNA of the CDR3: TGTGCCAGCCTACAGGGGGGTTCCACAGATACGCAGTATTTT. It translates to CASLQGGSTDTQYF. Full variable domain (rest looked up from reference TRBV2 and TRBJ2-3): EPEVTQTPSHQVTQMGQEVILRCVPISNHLYFYWYRQILGQKVEFLVSFYNNEISEKSEIFDDQFSVERPDGSNFTLKIRSTKLEDSAMYFCASLQGGSTDTQYFGPGTRLTVL.

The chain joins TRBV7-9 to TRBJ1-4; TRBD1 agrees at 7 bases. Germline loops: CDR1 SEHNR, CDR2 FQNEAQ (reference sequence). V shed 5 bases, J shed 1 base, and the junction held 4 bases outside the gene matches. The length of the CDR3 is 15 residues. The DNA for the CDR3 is TGTGCCAGCAGCCCAGGGGGATTAACTAATGAAAAACTGTTTTTT. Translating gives CASSPGGLTNEKLFF.

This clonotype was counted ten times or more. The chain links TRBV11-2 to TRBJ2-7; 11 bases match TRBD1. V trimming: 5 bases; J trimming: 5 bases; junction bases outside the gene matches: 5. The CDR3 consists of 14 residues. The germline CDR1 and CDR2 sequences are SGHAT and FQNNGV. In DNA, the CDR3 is TGTGCCAGCAGCGACGGACAGGGGGCCGACGAGCAGTACTTC. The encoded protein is CASSDGQGADEQYF.

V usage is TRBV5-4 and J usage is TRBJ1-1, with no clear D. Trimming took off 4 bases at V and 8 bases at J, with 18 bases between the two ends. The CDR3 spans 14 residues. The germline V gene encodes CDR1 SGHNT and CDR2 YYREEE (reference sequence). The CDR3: CASSPKGDLGEAFF. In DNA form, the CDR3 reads TGTGCCAGCAGCCCCAAGGGAGACCTGGGGGAAGCTTTCTTT.

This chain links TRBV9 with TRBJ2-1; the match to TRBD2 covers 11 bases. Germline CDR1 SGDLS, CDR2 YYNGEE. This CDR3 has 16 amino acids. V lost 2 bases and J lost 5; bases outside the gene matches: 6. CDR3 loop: CASSVSGGAVNNEQFF. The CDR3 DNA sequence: TGTGCCAGCAGCGTTAGCGGGGGGGCCGTAAACAATGAGCAGTTCTTC.

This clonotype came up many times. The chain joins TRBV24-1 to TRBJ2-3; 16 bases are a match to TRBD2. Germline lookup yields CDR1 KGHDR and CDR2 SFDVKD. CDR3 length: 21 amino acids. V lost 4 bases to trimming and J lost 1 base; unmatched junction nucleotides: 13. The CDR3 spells CATSDLPGLAGGPARTDTQYF. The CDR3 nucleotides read TGTGCCACCAGTGACCTTCCGGGACTAGCGGGGGGGCCGGCTCGCACAGATACGCAGTATTTT.

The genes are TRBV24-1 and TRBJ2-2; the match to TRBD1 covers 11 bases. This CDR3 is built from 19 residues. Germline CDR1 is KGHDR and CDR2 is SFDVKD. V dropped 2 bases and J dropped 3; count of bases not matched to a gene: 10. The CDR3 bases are TGTGCCACCAGTGATTCCCGGACAGGGGGCGTCACGGACACCGGGGAGCTGTTTTTT. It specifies CATSDSRTGGVTDTGELFF.

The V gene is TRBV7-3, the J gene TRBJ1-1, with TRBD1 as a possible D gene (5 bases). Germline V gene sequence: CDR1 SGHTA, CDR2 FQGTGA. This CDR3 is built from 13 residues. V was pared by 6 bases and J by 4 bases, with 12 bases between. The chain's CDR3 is CASSSGYGTEAFF. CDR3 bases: TGTGCCAGCAGTTCAGGGTACGGCACTGAAGCTTTCTTT.

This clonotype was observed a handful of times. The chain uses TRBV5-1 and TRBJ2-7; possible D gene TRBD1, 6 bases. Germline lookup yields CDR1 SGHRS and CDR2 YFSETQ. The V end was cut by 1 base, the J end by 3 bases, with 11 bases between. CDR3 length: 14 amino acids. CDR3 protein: CASSLTGQNYEQYF. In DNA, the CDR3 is TGCGCCAGCAGCTTGACCGGACAGAACTACGAGCAGTACTTC.

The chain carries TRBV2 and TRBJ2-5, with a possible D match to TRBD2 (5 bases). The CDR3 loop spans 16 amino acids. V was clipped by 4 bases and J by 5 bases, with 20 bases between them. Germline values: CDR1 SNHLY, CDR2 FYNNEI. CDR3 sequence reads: CASSATGLRGVETQYF. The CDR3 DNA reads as TGTGCCAGCAGTGCTACGGGGTTGCGTGGTGTGGAGACCCAGTACTTC. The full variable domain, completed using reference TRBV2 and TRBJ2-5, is EPEVTQTPSHQVTQMGQEVILRCVPISNHLYFYWYRQILGQKVEFLVSFYNNEISEKSEIFDDQFSVERPDGSNFTLKIRSTKLEDSAMYFCASSATGLRGVETQYFGPGTRLLVL.

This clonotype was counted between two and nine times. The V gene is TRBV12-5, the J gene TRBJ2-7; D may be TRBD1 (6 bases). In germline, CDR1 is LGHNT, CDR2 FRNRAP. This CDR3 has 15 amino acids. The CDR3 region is CASSVGVQGTYEQYF. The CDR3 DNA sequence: TGTGCCAGCAGCGTGGGCGTACAGGGAACCTACGAGCAGTACTTC.

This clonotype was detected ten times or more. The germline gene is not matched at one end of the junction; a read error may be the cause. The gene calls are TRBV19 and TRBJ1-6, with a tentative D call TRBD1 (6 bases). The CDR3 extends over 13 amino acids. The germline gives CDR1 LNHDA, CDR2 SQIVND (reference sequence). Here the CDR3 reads CTSKQQGNSPLHF. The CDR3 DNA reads TGTACCAGTAAACAACAGGGTAATTCACCCCTCCACTTT.

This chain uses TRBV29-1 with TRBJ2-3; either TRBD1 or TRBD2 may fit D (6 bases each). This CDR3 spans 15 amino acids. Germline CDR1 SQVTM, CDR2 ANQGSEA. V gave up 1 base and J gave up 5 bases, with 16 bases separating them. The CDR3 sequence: CSVEGLGGRGDTQYF. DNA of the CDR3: TGCAGCGTTGAAGGCCTAGGGGGGCGCGGAGATACGCAGTATTTT.

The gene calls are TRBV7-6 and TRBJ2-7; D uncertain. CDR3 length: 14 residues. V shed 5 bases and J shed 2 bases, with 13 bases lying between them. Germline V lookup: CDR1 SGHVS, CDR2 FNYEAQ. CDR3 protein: CASSPRPSTYEQYF. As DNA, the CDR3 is TGTGCCAGCAGCCCACGTCCAAGCACCTACGAGCAGTACTTC.

The CDR3 loop reads CKGTGNTEAFF. The CDR3, as DNA: TGCAAGGGGACAGGGAACACTGAAGCTTTCTTT. V is TRBV20-1 and J is TRBJ1-1; 8 bases fit TRBD1. Germline V CDR1 and CDR2: DFQATT, SNEGSKA (reference sequence). The CDR3 consists of 11 residues.

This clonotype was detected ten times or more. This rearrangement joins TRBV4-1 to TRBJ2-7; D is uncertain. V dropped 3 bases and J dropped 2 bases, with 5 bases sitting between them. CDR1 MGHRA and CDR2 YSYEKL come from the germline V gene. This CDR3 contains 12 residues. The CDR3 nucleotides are TGCGCCAGCAGCCAGGGAACCTACGAGCAGTACTTC. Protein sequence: CASSQGTYEQYF.

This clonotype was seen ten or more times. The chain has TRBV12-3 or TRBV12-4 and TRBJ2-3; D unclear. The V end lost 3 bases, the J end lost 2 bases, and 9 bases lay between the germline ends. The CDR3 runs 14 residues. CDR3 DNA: TGTGCCAGCAGTTTGGCTGGCCCCACAGATACGCAGTATTTT. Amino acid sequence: CASSLAGPTDTQYF.

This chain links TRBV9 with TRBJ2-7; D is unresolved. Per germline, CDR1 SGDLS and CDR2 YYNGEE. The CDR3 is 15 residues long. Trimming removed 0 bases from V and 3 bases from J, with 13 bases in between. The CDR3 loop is CASSVEVGSGYEQYF. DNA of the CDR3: TGTGCCAGCAGCGTAGAGGTCGGGTCCGGCTACGAGCAGTACTTC.

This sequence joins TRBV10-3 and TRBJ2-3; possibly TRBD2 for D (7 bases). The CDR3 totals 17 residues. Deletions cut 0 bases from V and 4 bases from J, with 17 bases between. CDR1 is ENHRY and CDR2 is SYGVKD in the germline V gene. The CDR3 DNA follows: TGTGCCATCAGTGAGTCCGACAGCTGGGGGGGCCCAGATACGCAGTATTTT. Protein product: CAISESDSWGGPDTQYF.

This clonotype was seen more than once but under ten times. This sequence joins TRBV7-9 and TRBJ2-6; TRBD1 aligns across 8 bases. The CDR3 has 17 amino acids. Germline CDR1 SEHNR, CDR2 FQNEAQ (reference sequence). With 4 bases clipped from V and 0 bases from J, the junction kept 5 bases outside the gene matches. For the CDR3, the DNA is TGTGCCAGCAGCTATAACACAGGGGGCTCTGGGGCCAACGTCCTGACTTTC. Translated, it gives CASSYNTGGSGANVLTF.

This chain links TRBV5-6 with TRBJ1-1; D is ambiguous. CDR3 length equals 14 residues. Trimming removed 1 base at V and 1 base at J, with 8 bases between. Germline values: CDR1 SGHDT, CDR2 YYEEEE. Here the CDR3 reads CASSLIRRNTEAFF. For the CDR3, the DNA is TGTGCCAGCAGCTTGATACGGAGGAACACTGAAGCTTTCTTT. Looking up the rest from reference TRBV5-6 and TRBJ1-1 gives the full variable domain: DAGVTQSPTHLIKTRGQQVTLRCSPKSGHDTVSWYQQALGQGPQFIFQYYEEEERQRGNFPDRFSGHQFPNYSSELNVNALLLGDSALYLCASSLIRRNTEAFFGQGTRLTVV.

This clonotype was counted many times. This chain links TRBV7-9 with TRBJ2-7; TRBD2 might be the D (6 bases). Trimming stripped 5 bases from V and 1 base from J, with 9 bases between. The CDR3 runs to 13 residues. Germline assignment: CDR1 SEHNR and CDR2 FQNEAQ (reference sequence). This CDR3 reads CASSGGKSYEQYF. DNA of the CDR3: TGTGCCAGCAGCGGAGGGAAGTCCTACGAGCAGTACTTC. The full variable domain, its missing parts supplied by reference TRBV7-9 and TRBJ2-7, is DTGVSQNPRHKITKRGQNVTFRCDPISEHNRLYWYRQTLGQGPEFLTYFQNEAQLEKSRLLSDRFSAERPKGSFSTLEIQRTEQGDSAMYLCASSGGKSYEQYFGPGTRLTVT.

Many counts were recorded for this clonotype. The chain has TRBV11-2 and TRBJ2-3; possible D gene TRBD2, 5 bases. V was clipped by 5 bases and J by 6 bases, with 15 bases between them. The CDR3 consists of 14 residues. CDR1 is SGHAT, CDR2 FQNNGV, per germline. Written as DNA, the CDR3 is TGTGCCAGCAGCCCCGAGTCCCGCGGGGATACGCAGTATTTT. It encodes CASSPESRGDTQYF. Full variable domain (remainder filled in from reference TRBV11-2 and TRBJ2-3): EAGVAQSPRYKIIEKRQSVAFWCNPISGHATLYWYQQILGQGPKLLIQFQNNGVVDDSQLPKDRFSAERLKGVDSTLKIQPAKLEDSAVYLCASSPESRGDTQYFGPGTRLTVL.